Here is one T cell receptor (beta chain) with its context. Germline assignment: CDR1 SQVTM and CDR2 ANQGSEA. CDR3 length: 12 amino acids. V lost 6 bases to trimming and J lost 6 bases; unmatched junction nucleotides: 2. This entry comes from a study of blood T cells in healthy people across ages. A second PCR of roughly 7 to 11 cycles used a sample-barcoded 5' primer and a J-beta primer mix. At least 2.5 million CDR3-containing paired-end reads were obtained per sample. TCRdb redid the calling of the 5' RACE reads with MiXCR, one entry per CDR3 protein. Of about 1 million distinct CDR3 sequences listed, 45% are singletons.

What was sequenced was blood. The chain uses TRBV29-1 and TRBJ2-7, with 13 bases identical to TRBD2. This TCR was sampled from a woman aged 55-70 years in good health. The CDR3 DNA reads as TGCAGCGTCGGACTAGCGGGAGTCGAGCAGTACTTC. Translating it yields CSVGLAGVEQYF.